One sample yielded the 17 T cell receptor beta chains listed below, sequenced in a study of T-cell reconstitution after alpha-beta-depleted transplantation in children. Construction of the TCRbeta library involved unique molecular identifiers. Using its own MiXCR run on the PCR reads, TCRdb lists one record per CDR3 protein. The data show hundreds of thousands of distinct CDR3 sequences, roughly 13% seen once. The starting material was PBMCs, mostly from graft donor cells, obtained 360 days after TCRalphabeta/CD19-depleted stem cell transplant. The receptors were sampled from a male patient between 5 and 17 years old who had a stem cell transplant for acute myeloid leukemia, so the T cells may come from the graft donor.

This clonotype was observed a few times. The chain is built from TRBV13 and TRBJ2-1, with D possibly being TRBD1 or TRBD2 (5 bases each). In germline, CDR1 is PRHDT, CDR2 FYEKMQ (reference sequence). The V gene lost 5 bases and the J gene lost 8 bases, with 10 bases spanning the gap. CDR3 length: 12 amino acids. The CDR3 sequence: CASSHGDDEQFF. The CDR3 region has the DNA TGTGCCAGCAGCCATGGGGACGATGAGCAGTTCTTC.

The chain links TRBV6-2 or TRBV6-3 to TRBJ2-2; D call uncertain. CDR1 is MNHEY, CDR2 SVGEGT, per germline. The CDR3 is 13 residues long. Trimming stripped 1 base from V and 3 bases from J, with 3 bases between. In nucleotides, the CDR3 is TGTGCCAGCAGTTACTTCCACACCGGGGAGCTGTTTTTT. Translated, it gives CASSYFHTGELFF.

This chain connects TRBV12-3 or TRBV12-4 to TRBJ1-6; no definite D call. V dropped 7 bases and J dropped 7 bases, with 11 bases sitting between them. The CDR3 consists of 13 residues. CDR3 sequence: CASKEGGNSPLHF. The DNA of the CDR3 is TGTGCCAGCAAGGAGGGAGGGAATTCACCCCTCCACTTT.

The table lists this clonotype with many counts. The chain carries TRBV5-5 and TRBJ2-7; D perhaps matches TRBD2 (6 bases). Germline V gene data show CDR1 as SGHKS and CDR2 as YYEKEE (reference sequence). This CDR3 region has 14 residues. The V and J ends lost 3 bases and 3 bases respectively, with 13 bases between them. As DNA, the CDR3 is TGTGCCAGCAGCTCCCCGGGACTGGGCTACGAGCAGTACTTC. Translated: CASSSPGLGYEQYF.

The rearrangement joins TRBV2 to TRBJ2-1, with a tentative D call TRBD2 (5 bases). The V end lost 2 bases, the J end lost 13 bases, and 9 bases lay between the germline ends. The CDR3 sequence is 11 residues long. Germline V lookup: CDR1 SNHLY, CDR2 FYNNEI. CDR3: CASSERDPQFF. The CDR3 nucleotides are TGTGCCAGCAGTGAACGGGATCCCCAGTTCTTC.

This clonotype appeared a few times. The chain links TRBV10-3 to TRBJ2-7; TRBD1 is a possible D gene (6 bases). CDR1 is ENHRY, CDR2 SYGVKD, per germline. V lost 5 bases and J 3 bases, leaving 14 bases between the germline ends. This CDR3 has 14 residues. CDR3 sequence reads: CAISPSRDIYEQYF. The DNA of the CDR3 is TGTGCCATCAGTCCTTCCCGGGACATCTACGAGCAGTACTTC.

This chain joins TRBV12-3 or TRBV12-4 and TRBJ1-6; tentative D call: TRBD1 (5 bases). Trimming pared 6 bases from V and 3 bases from J, leaving 6 bases between. This CDR3 region has 13 residues. The CDR3 reads CASRDNYNSPLHF. DNA for the CDR3: TGTGCCAGCAGGGACAACTATAATTCACCCCTCCACTTT.

In this sample, this clonotype turned up many times. The V and J genes are TRBV7-2 and TRBJ2-1; D call uncertain. Germline assignment: CDR1 SGHTA and CDR2 FQGNSA. V was shortened by 7 bases and J by 3 bases, with 10 bases between the two germline ends. This CDR3 has 13 amino acids. Here the CDR3 reads CASIHYLYNEQFF. For the CDR3, the DNA is TGTGCCAGCATCCACTACCTCTACAATGAGCAGTTCTTC.

This clonotype came up a few times. This chain joins TRBV20-1 and TRBJ2-2, with D unresolved. Trimming pared 6 bases from V and 3 bases from J, leaving 17 bases between. The CDR3 covers 15 residues. Germline CDR1 and CDR2: DFQATT and SNEGSKA (reference sequence). The CDR3 spells CSAHVRRKDTGELFF. CDR3 nucleotide sequence: TGCAGTGCCCACGTCAGGAGAAAAGACACCGGGGAGCTGTTTTTT.

This clonotype was picked up a small number of times. This sequence joins TRBV19 and TRBJ1-1; D perhaps matches TRBD1 (5 bases). Germline CDR1 reads LNHDA; CDR2 reads SQIVND (reference sequence). The CDR3 has 15 residues. V gave up 3 bases and J gave up 0 bases, with 11 bases separating them. As DNA, the CDR3 is TGTGCCAGTAGTATGGCGACAGAGATGAACACTGAAGCTTTCTTT. Encoded protein: CASSMATEMNTEAFF.

This clonotype was detected a few times. The V gene is TRBV5-1, the J gene TRBJ2-1, with 11 nucleotides matching TRBD2. The V segment lost 2 bases and the J segment 7 bases; nucleotides outside the gene matches: 8. CDR3 length: 16 amino acids. CDR1 and CDR2 (germline): SGHRS, YFSETQ. As DNA, the CDR3 is TGCGCCAGCAGCTTCCAACTAGCGGGAGACGGGAATGAGCAGTTCTTC. It encodes CASSFQLAGDGNEQFF.

Regarding this clonotype: Possible read error: a much larger clone is one base away. The chain recombines TRBV29-1 with TRBJ2-1, with D perhaps TRBD1 or TRBD2 (5 bases each). The CDR3 runs 16 residues. Germline V gene lookup returns CDR1 SQVTM and CDR2 ANQGSEA. For the CDR3, the DNA is TGCACCGTTCTATCCCGGGGCCCCAGAAGCGTCAATGAGCAGTTCTTC. It yields the protein CTVLSRGPRSVNEQFF.

J is TRBJ2-3 and V is TRBV4-3, with 12 positions matching TRBD2. V was pared by 2 bases and J by 2 bases, with 14 bases of the junction left unmatched. The germline V gene encodes CDR1 LGHNA and CDR2 YSLEER. The CDR3 is 20 residues long. The CDR3 nucleotides are TGCGCCAGCAGCCAAAGCGCTCGTCCCTGGACTAGCGGGACCACAGATACGCAGTATTTT. This codes for CASSQSARPWTSGTTDTQYF.

This clonotype came up many times. This chain links TRBV28 with TRBJ2-1, with D tentatively TRBD1 or TRBD2 (6 bases each). V was shortened by 4 bases and J by 6 bases, with 13 bases between the two germline ends. Germline V gene data show CDR1 as MDHEN and CDR2 as SYDVKM. The CDR3 spans 14 residues. The CDR3 here is CASSSGAGGNEQFF. For the CDR3, the DNA is TGTGCCAGCAGTTCGGGGGCCGGTGGCAATGAGCAGTTCTTC.

This chain joins TRBV6-5 and TRBJ2-7, with 7 nucleotides matching TRBD2. The CDR3 spans 17 residues. CDR1 and CDR2 from the germline V gene are MNHEY and SVGAGI. Trimming took 6 bases from V and 2 from J; bases not matched to a gene: 16. The CDR3 is CASSHSGRREFTYEQYF. CDR3 sequence (DNA): TGTGCCAGCAGCCACTCCGGTAGGCGGGAGTTTACCTACGAGCAGTACTTC.

V and J are TRBV2 and TRBJ1-6, with unresolved D. Germline V gene lookup returns CDR1 SNHLY and CDR2 FYNNEI. The CDR3 totals 17 residues. V was clipped by 5 bases and J by 5 bases, with 19 bases between them. CDR3 residues: CASSLSDPRWNNSPLHF. In DNA form, the CDR3 reads TGTGCCAGCAGTTTGTCGGACCCCCGGTGGAATAATTCACCCCTCCACTTT.

In its sample, this clonotype was seen a few times. The rearrangement joins TRBV20-1 to TRBJ2-3; the D is unclear. V gave up 0 bases and J gave up 4 bases, with 14 bases separating them. This CDR3 comprises 15 residues. Germline assignment: CDR1 DFQATT and CDR2 SNEGSKA (reference sequence). CDR3 loop: CSARDRSRWADTQYF. The CDR3 nucleotides read TGCAGTGCTAGAGATCGTAGCCGGTGGGCAGATACGCAGTATTTT.